These T cell receptor beta chains were read from a single sample in a study of regulatory T cells in long-lasting Graves disease. From the multiplex PCR reads, TCRdb called clonotypes with MiXCR, one entry per CDR3 protein. The sample has approximately 250,000 distinct CDR3 sequences, 15% to 20% seen once. The source material was peripheral blood mononuclear cells (PBMCs), sampled at new diagnosis, from a patient treated with antithyroid drugs. The source is a female donor with Graves disease. The CDR3 runs from the conserved cysteine through the conserved F or W. Fields, in order: V gene, J gene, D gene, clone size, CDR3 DNA, CDR3 protein. The D gene is left open where the match is weak. Clone size, where shown, is once, few, many, or a class for clones that have expanded.

V gene: TRBV2
J gene: TRBJ2-7
D gene: TRBD2
clone size: many
CDR3 DNA: TGTGCCAGCAGTGTGAGCGGGGGCTACGAGCAGTACTTC
CDR3 protein: CASSVSGGYEQYF

V gene: TRBV5-1
J gene: TRBJ2-5
D gene: TRBD2
clone size: many
CDR3 DNA: TGCGCCAGCAGCTTTTTAGGGTCGAGACTAGCGGGCGGGCAGGAGACCCAGTACTTC
CDR3 protein: CASSFLGSRLAGGQETQYF

V gene: TRBV20-1
J gene: TRBJ2-1
D gene: TRBD2
clone size: NA
CDR3 DNA: TGCAGTGCTAGCGGGAGGTTTGGGAATGAGCAGTTCTTC
CDR3 protein: CSASGRFGNEQFF

V gene: TRBV28
J gene: TRBJ1-1
D gene: NA
clone size: many
CDR3 DNA: TGTGCCAGCACCCAACCCGGGGGGGGTGAAGCTTTCTTT
CDR3 protein: CASTQPGGGEAFF

V gene: TRBV18
J gene: TRBJ1-4
D gene: NA
clone size: many
CDR3 DNA: TGTGCCAGCTCAAACCCGGGGGTCACTAATGAAAAACTGTTTTTT
CDR3 protein: CASSNPGVTNEKLFF

V gene: TRBV12-3/TRBV12-4
J gene: TRBJ2-1
D gene: TRBD2
clone size: many
CDR3 DNA: TGTGCCAGCAATCCCGGGACTACGGATGAGCAGTTCTTC
CDR3 protein: CASNPGTTDEQFF

V gene: TRBV2
J gene: TRBJ2-7
D gene: TRBD1
clone size: many
CDR3 DNA: TGTGCCAGCAGTCAGGACAGGAGCTCCTACGAGCAGTACTTC
CDR3 protein: CASSQDRSSYEQYF

V gene: TRBV19
J gene: TRBJ2-1
D gene: TRBD1
clone size: NA
CDR3 DNA: TGTGCCACCGCCGGGACAGGTGATTACAATGAGCAGTTCTTC
CDR3 protein: CATAGTGDYNEQFF

V gene: TRBV27
J gene: TRBJ2-7
D gene: TRBD2
clone size: NA
CDR3 DNA: TGTGCCAGCAGTTTCTCACTAGCGGGAGGTTACGAGCAGTACTTC
CDR3 protein: CASSFSLAGGYEQYF

V gene: TRBV6-1
J gene: TRBJ1-1
D gene: NA
clone size: many
CDR3 DNA: TGTGCCAGCAAGGACAGTCCCATGAACACTGAAGCTTTCTTT
CDR3 protein: CASKDSPMNTEAFF

V gene: TRBV19
J gene: TRBJ1-2
D gene: TRBD1
clone size: NA
CDR3 DNA: TGTGCCAGTAGTGACAGGGTGGACTATGGCTACACCTTC
CDR3 protein: CASSDRVDYGYTF

V gene: TRBV6-5
J gene: TRBJ2-7
D gene: NA
clone size: many
CDR3 DNA: TGTGCCAGCAGTTTTCAGGGAGATTCCTACGAGCAGTACTTC
CDR3 protein: CASSFQGDSYEQYF

V gene: TRBV11-2
J gene: TRBJ2-3
D gene: TRBD2
clone size: NA
CDR3 DNA: TGTGCCAGCAGCTTAGGACCTAGCGGGAGCGCAGATACGCAGTATTTT
CDR3 protein: CASSLGPSGSADTQYF

V gene: TRBV27
J gene: TRBJ2-5
D gene: NA
clone size: many
CDR3 DNA: TGTGCCAGCAGTTTGGGGCTAGCCGGTACGGAGACCCAGTACTTC
CDR3 protein: CASSLGLAGTETQYF